This T cell receptor beta chain was retrieved from a study of patients and donors after allogeneic stem cell transplantation (dated by TCRdb to the early 2020s). This clonotype was observed many times. What this receptor recognizes is not known. Per-base qualities were not stored, and no clone one base away is much larger. The library was generated by RT-PCR. The sample was run on a NextSeq 550. The public reads were reanalyzed by TCRdb: fastp trimming at Q25, MiXCR alignment, in-frame beta chains only. Here each entry gathers all rows of one CDR3 protein and keeps the most common genes and DNA. The sample table holds about 400,000 distinct CDR3 sequences, of which roughly 17% were seen once. The ten largest account for 6.5% to 7.5% of the sample. V lost 3 bases and J lost 2 bases; the stretch between them is 11 bases long. CDR3 length: 14 amino acids, cysteine to phenylalanine. Only CDR3 DNA is held: 42 bases, read in frame from base 1. Sequences SGDLS (CDR1) and YYNGEE (CDR2) are obtained from the germline V gene.

The rearrangement combines TRBV9 with TRBJ1-1, with a tentative D gene TRBD1 over 5 matching bases. This TCR was sampled from a human donor who was either an allogeneic HSCT recipient or a stem cell or donor lymphocyte infusion donor (not recorded which). It is not recorded whose cells these are; they may come from a transplant donor. Sequenced sample: blood, either unsorted or a sorted T cell fraction (not recorded which). The CDR3 has the sequence CASSARGGNTEAFF. The nucleotides are TGTGCCAGCAGCGCTAGGGGAGGTAACACTGAAGCTTTCTTT.